This T cell receptor beta chain was profiled in a study of TIL therapy for anti-PD-1-resistant metastatic lung cancer. Regarding time point: pre-treatment sample, taken before nivolumab and TIL therapy. Sequencing used immunoSEQ v3. Produced via immunoSEQ multiplex PCR; TCRdb's table is partial and in-frame only. The top ten clones hold about 2.2% of a sample with 15,000 to 20,000 clones, about four fifths of them seen once. Germline lookup yields CDR1 SQVTM and CDR2 ANQGSEA. CDR3 size: 14 residues. Trimming left V 5 bases short and J 4 bases short, with 17 bases between. The sequence derives from a person between 30 and 79 years old with non-small cell lung cancer. The sequenced sample was blood, obtained at baseline. The J gene is TRBJ1-1, the V gene TRBV29-1; D uncertain. The CDR3 sequence: CSVCNEGRLTEAFF. Here the CDR3 DNA reads TGCAGCGTTTGCAATGAGGGTCGGCTCACTGAAGCTTTCTTT.